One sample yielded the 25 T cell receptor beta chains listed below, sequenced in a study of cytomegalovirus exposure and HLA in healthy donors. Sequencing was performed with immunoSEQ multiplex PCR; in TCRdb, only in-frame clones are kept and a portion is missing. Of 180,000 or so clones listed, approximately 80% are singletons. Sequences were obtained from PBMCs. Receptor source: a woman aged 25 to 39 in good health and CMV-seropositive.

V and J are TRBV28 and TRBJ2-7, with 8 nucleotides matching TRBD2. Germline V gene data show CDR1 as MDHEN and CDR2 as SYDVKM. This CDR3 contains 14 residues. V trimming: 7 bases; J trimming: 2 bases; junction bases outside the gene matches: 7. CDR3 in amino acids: CASTPAGDTYEQYF. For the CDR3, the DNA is TGTGCCAGCACCCCAGCGGGAGATACCTACGAGCAGTACTTC.

DNA of the CDR3: TGTGCCAGCACCAAGTCGGACAGGGGGATTGGCGAGCAGTACTTC. Amino acid sequence: CASTKSDRGIGEQYF. The V call is TRBV7-2, the J call TRBJ2-7, with 10 bases matching TRBD1. The CDR3 totals 15 residues. Germline CDR1 SGHTA, CDR2 FQGNSA. J was trimmed by 6 bases and V by 7 bases; bases with no gene match: 12. Based on the CDR3 plus reference TRBV7-2 and TRBJ2-7, the full variable domain is GAGVSQSPSNKVTEKGKDVELRCDPISGHTALYWYRQSLGQGLEFLIYFQGNSAPDKSGLPSDRFSAERTGGSVSTLTIQRTQQEDSAVYLCASTKSDRGIGEQYFGPGTRLTVT.

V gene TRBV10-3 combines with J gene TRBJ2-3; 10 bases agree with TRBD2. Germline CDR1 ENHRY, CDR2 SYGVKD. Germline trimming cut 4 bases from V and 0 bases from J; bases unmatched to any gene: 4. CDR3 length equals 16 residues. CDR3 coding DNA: TGTGCCATCAGTGTTTGGACTAGCGGTAGCACAGATACGCAGTATTTT. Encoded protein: CAISVWTSGSTDTQYF.

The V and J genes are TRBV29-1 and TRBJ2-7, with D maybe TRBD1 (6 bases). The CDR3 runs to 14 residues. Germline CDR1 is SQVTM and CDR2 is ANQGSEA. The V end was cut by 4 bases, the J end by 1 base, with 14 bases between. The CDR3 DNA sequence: TGCAGCGTTGTTAAGGGCCAGGGGTCCTACGAGCAGTACTTC. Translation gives CSVVKGQGSYEQYF.

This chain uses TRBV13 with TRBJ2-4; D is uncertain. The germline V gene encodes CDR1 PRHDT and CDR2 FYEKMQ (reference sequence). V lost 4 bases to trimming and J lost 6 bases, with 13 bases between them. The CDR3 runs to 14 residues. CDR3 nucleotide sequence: TGTGCCAGCAGCTCCACGTTGCGGCTAAACATTCAGTACTTC. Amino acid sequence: CASSSTLRLNIQYF.

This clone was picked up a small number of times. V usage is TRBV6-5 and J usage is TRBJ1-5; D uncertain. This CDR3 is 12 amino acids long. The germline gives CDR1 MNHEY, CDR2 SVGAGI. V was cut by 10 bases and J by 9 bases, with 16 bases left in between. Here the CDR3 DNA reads TGTGCCACCTCAGCGCCCGTCGGGCCCCAGCATTTT. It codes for CATSAPVGPQHF.

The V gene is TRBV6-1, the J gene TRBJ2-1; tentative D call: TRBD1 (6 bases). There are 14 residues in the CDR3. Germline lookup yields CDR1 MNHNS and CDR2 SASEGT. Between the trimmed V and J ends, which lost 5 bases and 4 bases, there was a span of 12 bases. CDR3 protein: CASSLTGIYNEQFF. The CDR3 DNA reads TGTGCCAGCAGTCTTACAGGGATATACAATGAGCAGTTCTTC.

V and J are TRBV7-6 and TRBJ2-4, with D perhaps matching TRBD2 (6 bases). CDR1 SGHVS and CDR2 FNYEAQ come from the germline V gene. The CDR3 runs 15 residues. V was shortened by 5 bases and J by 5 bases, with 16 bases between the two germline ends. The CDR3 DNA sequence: TGTGCCAGCAGCCAGACTAGTTCCCCACAAAACATTCAGTACTTC. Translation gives CASSQTSSPQNIQYF.

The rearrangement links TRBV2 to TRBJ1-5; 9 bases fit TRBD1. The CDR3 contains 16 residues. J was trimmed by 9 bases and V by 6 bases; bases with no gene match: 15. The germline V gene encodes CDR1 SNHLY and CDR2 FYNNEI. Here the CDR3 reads CASSPGTGMTMGPQHF. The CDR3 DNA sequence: TGTGCCAGCAGCCCCGGGACAGGGATGACGATGGGGCCCCAGCATTTT. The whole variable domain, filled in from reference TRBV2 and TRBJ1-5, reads EPEVTQTPSHQVTQMGQEVILRCVPISNHLYFYWYRQILGQKVEFLVSFYNNEISEKSEIFDDQFSVERPDGSNFTLKIRSTKLEDSAMYFCASSPGTGMTMGPQHFGDGTRLSIL.

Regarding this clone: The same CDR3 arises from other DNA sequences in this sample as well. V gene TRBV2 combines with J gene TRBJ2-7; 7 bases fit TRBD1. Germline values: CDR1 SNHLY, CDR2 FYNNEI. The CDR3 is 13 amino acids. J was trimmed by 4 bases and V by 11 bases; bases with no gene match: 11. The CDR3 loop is CASRGTGVYEQYF. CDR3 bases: TGTGCCTCACGGGGAACAGGGGTATACGAGCAGTACTTC.

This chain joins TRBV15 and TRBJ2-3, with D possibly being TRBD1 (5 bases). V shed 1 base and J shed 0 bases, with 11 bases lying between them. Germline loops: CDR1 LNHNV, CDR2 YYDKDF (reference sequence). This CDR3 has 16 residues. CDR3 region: CATSRGGTGSTDTQYF. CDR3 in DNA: TGTGCCACCAGCAGAGGGGGAACAGGCAGCACAGATACGCAGTATTTT. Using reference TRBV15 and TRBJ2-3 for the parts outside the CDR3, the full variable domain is DAMVIQNPRYQVTQFGKPVTLSCSQTLNHNVMYWYQQKSSQAPKLLFHYYDKDFNNEADTPDNFQSRRPNTSFCFLDIRSPGLGDTAMYLCATSRGGTGSTDTQYFGPGTRLTVL.

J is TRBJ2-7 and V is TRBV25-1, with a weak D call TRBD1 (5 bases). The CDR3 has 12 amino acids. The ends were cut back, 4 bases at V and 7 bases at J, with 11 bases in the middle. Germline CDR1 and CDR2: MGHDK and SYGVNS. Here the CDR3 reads CASSGDSLEQYF. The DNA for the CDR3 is TGTGCCAGCAGTGGAGACAGCTTGGAGCAGTACTTC.

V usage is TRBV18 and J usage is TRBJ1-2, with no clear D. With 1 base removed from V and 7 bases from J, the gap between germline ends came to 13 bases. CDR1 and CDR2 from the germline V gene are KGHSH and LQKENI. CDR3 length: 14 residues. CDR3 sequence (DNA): TGTGCCAGCTCACCACTTTCCAAAAGCGGTGGCTACACCTTC. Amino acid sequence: CASSPLSKSGGYTF.

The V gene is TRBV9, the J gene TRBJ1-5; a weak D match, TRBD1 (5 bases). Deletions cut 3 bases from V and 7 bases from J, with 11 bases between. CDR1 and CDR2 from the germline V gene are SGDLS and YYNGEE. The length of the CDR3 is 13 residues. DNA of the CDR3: TGTGCCAGCAGCGCAGGGTCCGTACAGCCCCAGCATTTT. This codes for CASSAGSVQPQHF.

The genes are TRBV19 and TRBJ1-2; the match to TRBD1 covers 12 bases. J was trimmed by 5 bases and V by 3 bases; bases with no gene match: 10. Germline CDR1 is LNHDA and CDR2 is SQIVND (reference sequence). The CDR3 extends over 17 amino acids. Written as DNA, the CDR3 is TGTGCCAGTAGTATCAGGCCGGGACAGGGGGCTGGGTATGGCTACACCTTC. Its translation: CASSIRPGQGAGYGYTF.

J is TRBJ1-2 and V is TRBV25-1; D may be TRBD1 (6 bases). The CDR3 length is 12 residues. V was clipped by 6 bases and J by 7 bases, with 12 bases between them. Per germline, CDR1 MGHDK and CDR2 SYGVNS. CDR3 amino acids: CASREQGSGYTF. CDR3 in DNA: TGTGCCAGCAGAGAACAGGGAAGTGGCTACACCTTC.

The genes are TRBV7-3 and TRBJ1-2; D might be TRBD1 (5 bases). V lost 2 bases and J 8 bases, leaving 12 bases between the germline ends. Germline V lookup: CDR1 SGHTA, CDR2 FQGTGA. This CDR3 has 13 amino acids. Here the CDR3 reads CASSLGPGRGYTF. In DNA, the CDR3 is TGTGCCAGCAGCTTAGGACCAGGGCGAGGCTACACCTTC.

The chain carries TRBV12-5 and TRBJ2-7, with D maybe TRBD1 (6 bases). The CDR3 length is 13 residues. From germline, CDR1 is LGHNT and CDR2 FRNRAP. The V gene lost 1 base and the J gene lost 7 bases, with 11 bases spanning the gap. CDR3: CASGLGGQSEQYF. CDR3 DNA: TGTGCTAGTGGTTTGGGCGGACAGAGTGAGCAGTACTTC.

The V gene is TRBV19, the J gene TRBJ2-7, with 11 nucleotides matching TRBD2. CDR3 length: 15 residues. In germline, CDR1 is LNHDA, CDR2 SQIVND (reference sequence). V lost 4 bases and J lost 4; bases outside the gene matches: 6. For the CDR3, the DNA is TGTGCCAGTAGTAGACTAGCGGGAAGACAGTACGAGCAGTACTTC. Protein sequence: CASSRLAGRQYEQYF.

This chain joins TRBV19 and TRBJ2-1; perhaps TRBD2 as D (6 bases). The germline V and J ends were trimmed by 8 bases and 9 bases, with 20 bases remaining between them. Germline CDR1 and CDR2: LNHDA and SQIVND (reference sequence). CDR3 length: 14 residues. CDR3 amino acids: CASGPGVQRGEQFF. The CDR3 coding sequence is TGTGCCAGTGGACCGGGAGTCCAGCGTGGTGAGCAGTTCTTC.

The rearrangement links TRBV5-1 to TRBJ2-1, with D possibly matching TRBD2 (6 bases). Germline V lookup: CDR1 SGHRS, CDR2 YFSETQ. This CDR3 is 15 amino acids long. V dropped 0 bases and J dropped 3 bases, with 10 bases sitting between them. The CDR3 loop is CASSLVRGNYNEQFF. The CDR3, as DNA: TGCGCCAGCAGCTTGGTCCGGGGGAACTACAATGAGCAGTTCTTC.

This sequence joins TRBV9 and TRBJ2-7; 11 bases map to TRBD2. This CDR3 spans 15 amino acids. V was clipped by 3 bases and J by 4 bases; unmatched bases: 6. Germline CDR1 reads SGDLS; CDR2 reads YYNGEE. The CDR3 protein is CASSGNTSGRYEQYF. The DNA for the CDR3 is TGTGCCAGCAGCGGGAACACTAGCGGGAGATACGAGCAGTACTTC.

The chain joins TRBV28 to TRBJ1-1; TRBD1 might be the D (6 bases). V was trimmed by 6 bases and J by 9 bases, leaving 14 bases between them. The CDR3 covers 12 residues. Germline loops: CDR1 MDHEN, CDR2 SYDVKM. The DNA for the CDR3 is TGTGCCAGCAGCCCCCACAGGGAAAAAGCTTTCTTT. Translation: CASSPHREKAFF.

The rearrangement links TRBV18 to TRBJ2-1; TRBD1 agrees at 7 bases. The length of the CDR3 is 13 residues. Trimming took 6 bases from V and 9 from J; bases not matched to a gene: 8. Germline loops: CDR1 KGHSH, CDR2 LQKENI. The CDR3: CASSRGQAGEQFF. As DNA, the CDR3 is TGTGCCAGCTCCCGCGGACAGGCAGGTGAGCAGTTCTTC. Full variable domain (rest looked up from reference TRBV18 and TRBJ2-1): NAGVMQNPRHLVRRRGQEARLRCSPMKGHSHVYWYRQLPEEGLKFMVYLQKENIIDESGMPKERFSAEFPKEGPSILRIQQVVRGDSAAYFCASSRGQAGEQFFGPGTRLTVL.

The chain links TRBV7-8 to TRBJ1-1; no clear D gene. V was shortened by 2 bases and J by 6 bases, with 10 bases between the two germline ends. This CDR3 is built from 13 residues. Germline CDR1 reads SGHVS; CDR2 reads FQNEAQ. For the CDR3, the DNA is TGTGCCAGCAGCTTATTAGAGGCGGCTGAAGCTTTCTTT. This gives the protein CASSLLEAAEAFF.